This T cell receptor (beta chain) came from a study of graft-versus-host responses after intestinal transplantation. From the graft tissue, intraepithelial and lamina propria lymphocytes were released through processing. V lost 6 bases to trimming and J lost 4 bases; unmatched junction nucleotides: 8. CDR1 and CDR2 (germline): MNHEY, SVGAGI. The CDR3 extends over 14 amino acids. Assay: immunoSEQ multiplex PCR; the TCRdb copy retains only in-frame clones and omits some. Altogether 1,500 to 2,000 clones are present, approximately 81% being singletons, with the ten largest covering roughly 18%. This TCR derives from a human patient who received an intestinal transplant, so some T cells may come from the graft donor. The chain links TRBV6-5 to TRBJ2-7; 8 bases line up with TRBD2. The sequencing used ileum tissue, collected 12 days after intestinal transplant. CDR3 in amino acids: CASRGTRSRYEQYF. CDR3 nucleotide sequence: TGTGCCAGCAGGGGGACTAGGAGCCGATACGAGCAGTACTTC.